This T cell receptor beta chain was sequenced in a study of T-cell reconstitution after alpha-beta-depleted transplantation in children. This clonotype was observed many times. The length of the CDR3 is 19 residues. V lost 4 bases and J lost 1; bases outside the gene matches: 15. CDR1 SGHVS and CDR2 FQNEAQ come from the germline V gene. The TCRbeta library incorporated unique molecular identifiers. Via MiXCR, TCRdb re-called the PCR reads, giving one row per CDR3 protein. The sample yields hundreds of thousands of distinct CDR3 sequences, more than 10% seen once. The V call is TRBV7-8, the J call TRBJ2-2; 7 bases are shared with TRBD1. Sequenced here: PBMCs from the stem cell graft donor, sampled from the stem cell graft. This clonotype originated in a human donor who donated a stem cell graft to a child with acute lymphoblastic leukemia. The CDR3 region is CASSSLQNRGYRNTGELFF. In nucleotides, the CDR3 is TGTGCCAGCAGCTCCTTACAAAACAGGGGCTACAGGAACACCGGGGAGCTGTTTTTT.